Presented here are 28 T cell receptor beta chains from one specimen sequenced in a study of T cell responses to AZD1222 COVID-19 vaccine. The method was immunoSEQ multiplex PCR; TCRdb's version includes in-frame clones alone and lacks a portion of them. The repertoire holds over 150,000 clones, 94% seen once, with 1.5% to 2% in the top ten. Specimen: peripheral blood, collected 28 days after the second AZD1222 dose. The receptors originated from an adult who received the AZD1222 COVID-19 vaccine.

This chain links TRBV28 with TRBJ2-3; D perhaps matches TRBD2 (5 bases). Germline V gives CDR1 MDHEN, CDR2 SYDVKM. V lost 1 base, J lost 7 bases, and 6 bases lay in between. This CDR3 is 12 amino acids long. The CDR3 protein is CASSLSGNTQYF. Here the CDR3 DNA reads TGTGCCAGCAGTTTATCGGGAAATACGCAGTATTTT. Together with reference TRBV28 and TRBJ2-3, the CDR3 gives the full variable domain: DVKVTQSSRYLVKRTGEKVFLECVQDMDHENMFWYRQDPGLGLRLIYFSYDVKMKEKGDIPEGYSVSREKKERFSLILESASTNQTSMYLCASSLSGNTQYFGPGTRLTVL.

The chain recombines TRBV10-3 with TRBJ2-7; TRBD1 matches at 7 bases. CDR3 length: 13 residues. Germline assignment: CDR1 ENHRY and CDR2 SYGVKD. Trimming took 4 bases from V and 3 from J; bases not matched to a gene: 3. The CDR3 region has the DNA TGTGCCATCAGTGTTAGACAGGGCTACGAGCAGTACTTC. Protein: CAISVRQGYEQYF.

This clone was seen just once. The chain is built from TRBV5-4 and TRBJ2-1, with 8 bases that match TRBD1. The junction had 5 bases not matched to a gene; V was cut back by 0 bases and J by 3 bases. CDR3 size: 16 residues. Germline CDR1 and CDR2: SGHNT and YYREEE (reference sequence). CDR3 amino acids: CASSLGGQVDYNEQFF. In DNA, the CDR3 is TGTGCCAGCAGCTTGGGGGGACAGGTAGACTACAATGAGCAGTTCTTC.

J is TRBJ1-1 and V is TRBV4-1; 7 positions agree with TRBD1. Germline V CDR1 and CDR2: MGHRA, YSYEKL. CDR3 length: 13 amino acids. The ends lost 3 bases at V and 4 bases at J; junction bases unmatched: 2. The CDR3 loop is CASSHQGGTEAFF. The CDR3 bases are TGCGCCAGCAGCCATCAGGGGGGCACTGAAGCTTTCTTT.

This clone was observed a single time. The V gene is TRBV3-1 (or the pseudogene TRBV3-2), the J gene TRBJ2-7; no firm D call. Germline values: CDR1 LGHDT, CDR2 YNNKEL (reference sequence). CDR3 length: 15 amino acids. Trimming left V 3 bases short and J 2 bases short, with 14 bases between. DNA for the CDR3: TGTGCCAGCAGCCACATCTCCGACTCAACCTACGAGCAGTACTTC. Residues: CASSHISDSTYEQYF.

This chain connects TRBV5-1 to TRBJ2-2; D gene ambiguous. From germline, CDR1 is SGHRS and CDR2 YFSETQ. There are 11 residues in the CDR3. The V end was cut by 9 bases, the J end by 7 bases, with 10 bases between. For the CDR3, the DNA is TGCGCCACCTCATGGGGCGGGGAGCTGTTTTTT. Its protein is CATSWGGELFF.

The chain carries TRBV6-5 and TRBJ1-2; 9 bases match TRBD1. This CDR3 comprises 16 residues. The J segment lost 8 bases and the V segment lost 0 bases, leaving 10 bases of the junction unmatched. Germline values: CDR1 MNHEY, CDR2 SVGAGI. CDR3 residues: CASSYSGQGILRGYTF. In DNA form, the CDR3 reads TGTGCCAGCAGTTACTCGGGACAGGGTATCTTGCGAGGCTACACCTTC.

The rearrangement uses TRBV4-3 and TRBJ2-3, with TRBD1 identical over 7 bases. V shed 0 bases, J shed 3 bases, and the junction held 6 bases outside the gene matches. In germline, CDR1 is LGHNA, CDR2 YSLEER. The CDR3 is made up of 16 amino acids. As DNA, the CDR3 is TGCGCCAGCAGCCAAGATAGTTACAGGGGTACAGATACGCAGTATTTT. Amino acid sequence: CASSQDSYRGTDTQYF.

The V and J genes are TRBV4-1 and TRBJ2-3; D unresolved. V dropped 2 bases and J dropped 6 bases, with 15 bases sitting between them. The V gene's germline CDR1 is MGHRA and CDR2 YSYEKL. The CDR3 spans 15 residues. CDR3 in amino acids: CASSQSPTAWDTQYF. CDR3 DNA: TGCGCCAGCAGCCAATCTCCCACAGCATGGGATACGCAGTATTTT.

The genes are TRBV19 and TRBJ1-5, with TRBD1 as a possible D gene (5 bases). Trimming stripped 4 bases from V and 2 bases from J, with 9 bases between. Germline loops: CDR1 LNHDA, CDR2 SQIVND (reference sequence). CDR3 length equals 14 residues. CDR3 in amino acids: CASSTDSGNQPQHF. CDR3 coding DNA: TGTGCCAGTAGTACCGACAGCGGCAATCAGCCCCAGCATTTT.

This clone showed up just once. V gene TRBV4-3 combines with J gene TRBJ2-4, with D hard to call. Trimming removed 0 bases from V and 0 bases from J, with 9 bases in between. Germline V gives CDR1 LGHNA, CDR2 YSLEER. This CDR3 has 16 residues. CDR3 sequence reads: CASSQEGQLAKNIQYF. Here the CDR3 DNA reads TGCGCCAGCAGCCAAGAGGGCCAGCTAGCCAAAAACATTCAGTACTTC.

The V call is TRBV4-1, the J call TRBJ2-1; 7 bases align to TRBD1. Germline CDR1 is MGHRA and CDR2 is YSYEKL. This CDR3 spans 14 amino acids. The trim removed 6 bases at V and 4 bases at J, leaving 6 bases unmatched. In nucleotides, the CDR3 is TGCGCCAGCAGGCAGGACAGGATGTACAATGAGCAGTTCTTC. Encoded protein: CASRQDRMYNEQFF.

V usage is TRBV12-5 and J usage is TRBJ1-1; no definite D call. Germline V gives CDR1 LGHNT, CDR2 FRNRAP. Trimming removed 2 bases from V and 2 bases from J, with 6 bases in between. This CDR3 spans 13 amino acids. CDR3 in DNA: TGTGCTAGTGGTTTGAAGGCAAACACTGAAGCTTTCTTT. Encoded protein: CASGLKANTEAFF. Complete variable domain (other parts from reference TRBV12-5 and TRBJ1-1): DARVTQTPRHKVTEMGQEVTMRCQPILGHNTVFWYRQTMMQGLELLAYFRNRAPLDDSGMPKDRFSAEMPDATLATLKIQPSEPRDSAVYFCASGLKANTEAFFGQGTRLTVV.

This chain connects TRBV4-1 to TRBJ2-7, with 7 bases matching TRBD2. This CDR3 region has 15 residues. CDR1 and CDR2 from the germline V gene are MGHRA and YSYEKL. The V gene end was trimmed by 1 base and the J gene end by 0 bases; junction bases not matched to a gene: 3. CDR3 loop: CASSQVPSGSYEQYF. The CDR3 DNA reads as TGCGCCAGCAGCCAAGTTCCTAGCGGCTCCTACGAGCAGTACTTC.

This clone was recorded only once. The V gene is TRBV14, the J gene TRBJ1-1; possibly TRBD1 for D (5 bases). The CDR3 length is 14 residues. V dropped 5 bases and J dropped 7 bases, with 17 bases sitting between them. Germline V gene sequence: CDR1 SGHDN, CDR2 FVKESK. DNA of the CDR3: TGTGCCAGCAGCGACTTGGTGTGGGGGAGTGAAGCTTTCTTT. It yields the protein CASSDLVWGSEAFF.

The chain has TRBV27 and TRBJ1-1; possible D gene TRBD1, 6 bases. The CDR3 covers 14 residues. V lost 6 bases, J lost 1 base, and 12 bases lay in between. CDR1 and CDR2 from the germline V gene are MNHEY and SMNVEV (reference sequence). Here the CDR3 reads CASRTGFENTEAFF. The CDR3 nucleotides are TGTGCCAGCAGAACAGGGTTCGAGAACACTGAAGCTTTCTTT.

The chain is built from TRBV10-3 and TRBJ1-1; D not resolved. The CDR3 is made up of 14 amino acids. Trimming pared 2 bases from V and 6 bases from J, leaving 13 bases between. CDR1 ENHRY and CDR2 SYGVKD come from the germline V gene. The CDR3 sequence is CAISEVRGESEAFF. CDR3 coding DNA: TGTGCCATCAGTGAGGTTCGGGGAGAATCTGAAGCTTTCTTT.

The chain combines TRBV15 with TRBJ1-2; D not resolved. Trimming took 6 bases from V and 8 from J, leaving 16 bases between them. This CDR3 contains 13 residues. The germline V gene encodes CDR1 LNHNV and CDR2 YYDKDF (reference sequence). In DNA, the CDR3 is TGTGCCACCAGTAAGTCTTTAGATAGCGGCTACACCTTC. This sequence encodes CATSKSLDSGYTF.

The V and J genes are TRBV10-3 and TRBJ2-7; D is uncertain. Germline CDR1 is ENHRY and CDR2 is SYGVKD. The V end lost 3 bases, the J end lost 2 bases, and 5 bases lay between the germline ends. The CDR3 extends over 12 amino acids. For the CDR3, the DNA is TGTGCCATCAGTGACACGGCCTACGAGCAGTACTTC. Its protein is CAISDTAYEQYF.

V usage is TRBV24-1 and J usage is TRBJ2-1; 10 bases map to TRBD2. With 4 bases clipped from V and 8 bases from J, the junction kept 7 bases outside the gene matches. Germline V gene data show CDR1 as KGHDR and CDR2 as SFDVKD. This CDR3 is 15 amino acids long. As DNA, the CDR3 is TGTGCCACCAGTGAAGCGGGAGGGCTAATCGATGAGCAGTTCTTC. Its translation is CATSEAGGLIDEQFF.

The chain couples TRBV29-1 to TRBJ2-7; 7 bases fit TRBD1. This CDR3 has 13 amino acids. Trimming took 2 bases from V and 6 from J; bases not matched to a gene: 7. Germline lookup yields CDR1 SQVTM and CDR2 ANQGSEA. The CDR3 sequence: CSVERDSQGEQYF. CDR3 nucleotide sequence: TGCAGCGTTGAACGGGACAGCCAAGGCGAGCAGTACTTC.

The chain joins TRBV7-2 to TRBJ2-3, with 7 bases that match TRBD2. This CDR3 has 15 residues. The ends lost 5 bases at V and 1 base at J; junction bases unmatched: 6. CDR1 and CDR2 from the germline V gene are SGHTA and FQGNSA. The CDR3 loop is CASSLSRGGTDTQYF. In nucleotides, the CDR3 is TGTGCCAGCAGCCTCTCTCGGGGGGGCACAGATACGCAGTATTTT.

This chain links TRBV19 with TRBJ1-2; 9 nucleotides match TRBD1. Trimming cost V 6 bases and J 4 bases; bases outside gene matches: 6. This CDR3 contains 14 residues. The V gene's germline CDR1 is LNHDA and CDR2 SQIVND (reference sequence). The CDR3 DNA follows: TGTGCCAGTAGACGACAGGGGGGATCCTATGGCTACACCTTC. It yields the protein CASRRQGGSYGYTF. The full variable domain, completed using reference TRBV19 and TRBJ1-2, is DGGITQSPKYLFRKEGQNVTLSCEQNLNHDAMYWYRQDPGQGLRLIYYSQIVNDFQKGDIAEGYSVSREKKESFPLTVTSAQKNPTAFYLCASRRQGGSYGYTFGSGTRLTVV.

The chain couples TRBV13 to TRBJ2-1, with D perhaps matching TRBD2 (5 bases). The V gene's germline CDR1 is PRHDT and CDR2 FYEKMQ (reference sequence). Trimming shortened V by 5 bases and J by 0 bases, and 11 bases separated the two germline ends. CDR3 length equals 15 residues. The CDR3 DNA reads TGTGCCAGCAGCAAGGACTGGGGCTCCTACAATGAGCAGTTCTTC. This gives the protein CASSKDWGSYNEQFF.

The rearrangement joins TRBV7-2 to TRBJ1-2; D is uncertain. Trimming pared 5 bases from V and 3 bases from J, leaving 13 bases between. Germline CDR1 and CDR2: SGHTA and FQGNSA. The CDR3 is made up of 14 amino acids. CDR3 in DNA: TGTGCCAGCAGCGTAGATTTCGGGGACTATGGCTACACCTTC. It translates to CASSVDFGDYGYTF. The complete variable domain, with remaining parts taken from reference TRBV7-2 and TRBJ1-2, reads GAGVSQSPSNKVTEKGKDVELRCDPISGHTALYWYRQSLGQGLEFLIYFQGNSAPDKSGLPSDRFSAERTGGSVSTLTIQRTQQEDSAVYLCASSVDFGDYGYTFGSGTRLTVV.

The rearrangement links TRBV25-1 to TRBJ2-5; TRBD2 aligns across 10 bases. The CDR3 is 15 amino acids. Germline V gene data show CDR1 as MGHDK and CDR2 as SYGVNS. The V and J ends lost 3 bases and 5 bases, in that order; junction bases with no gene match: 6. The CDR3 reads CASSEERGGRETQYF. CDR3 DNA: TGTGCCAGCAGTGAGGAGCGGGGGGGCCGGGAGACCCAGTACTTC.

The V and J genes are TRBV19 and TRBJ2-2; weak D call: TRBD1 (6 bases). V was trimmed by 7 bases and J by 4 bases, leaving 16 bases between them. Germline CDR1 reads LNHDA; CDR2 reads SQIVND (reference sequence). The CDR3 is 15 amino acids. The chain's CDR3 is CASIRQEDFTGELFF. The DNA of the CDR3 is TGTGCCAGTATTAGACAGGAGGATTTCACCGGGGAGCTGTTTTTT.

This chain connects TRBV9 to TRBJ1-2, with D unclear. Deletions cut 0 bases from V and 7 bases from J, with 10 bases between. Germline V gene sequence: CDR1 SGDLS, CDR2 YYNGEE. The CDR3 sequence is 13 residues long. The CDR3 protein is CASSVGGGFGYTF. As DNA, the CDR3 is TGTGCCAGCAGCGTAGGGGGAGGGTTTGGCTACACCTTC.